This T cell receptor (beta chain) was documented in a study of beta chain features in type 1 diabetes. Study-wide results and caveats: Type 1 diabetes patients showed a moderate but significant shortening of TCRB CDR3s in all four CD4+ subsets. Resolution of whether HLA type affects TCRB rearrangement was not achieved here.

Germline V gene lookup returns CDR1 LGHNA and CDR2 YSLEER. The V end was cut by 4 bases, the J end by 5 bases, with 15 bases between. The CDR3 contains 15 residues. The study reverse transcribed the entire isolated RNA, so it sequenced expressed TCRB transcripts. Profiled with immunoSEQ multiplex PCR; TCRdb holds only in-frame clones, not every one. The data show hundreds of thousands of clones, more than 12% seen once. In the case of this clone: The antigen is unknown.

CD4+ cells of the naive, central memory, regulatory and stem cell-like memory types were sorted via CD45RO/CCR7/CD25/CD127/CD95/CD27. V is TRBV4-3 and J is TRBJ2-1, with a possible D match to TRBD1 (6 bases). This TCR derives from a man aged 18 to 35 with type 1 diabetes. Sample: naive CD4+ T cells from blood. The CDR3 coding sequence is TGCGCCAGCAGCCGTCTTACCAGGGGAAACAATGAGCAGTTCTTC. The encoded protein is CASSRLTRGNNEQFF.